Listed here are 14 T cell receptor beta chains from one sample, sequenced in a study of T-cell reconstitution after alpha-beta-depleted transplantation in children. Construction of the TCRbeta library involved unique molecular identifiers. Via MiXCR, TCRdb re-called the PCR reads, giving one row per CDR3 protein. The sample has 350,000 to 400,000 distinct CDR3 sequences, roughly 21% seen once. Sample: PBMCs from the stem cell graft donor, taken from the stem cell graft. The receptor set was obtained from a human donor who donated a stem cell graft to a child with acute myeloid leukemia.

This clonotype was counted many times. The chain links TRBV5-5 to TRBJ1-5, with TRBD1 identical over 7 bases. Germline V gene sequence: CDR1 SGHKS, CDR2 YYEKEE (reference sequence). The CDR3 length is 14 residues. V lost 5 bases to trimming and J lost 5 bases; unmatched junction nucleotides: 7. As DNA, the CDR3 is TGTGCCAGCAGTTCCGGGACAGCTGATCAGCCCCAGCATTTT. It specifies CASSSGTADQPQHF. Drawing the rest from reference TRBV5-5 and TRBJ1-5, the complete variable domain is DAGVTQSPTHLIKTRGQQVTLRCSPISGHKSVSWYQQVLGQGPQFIFQYYEKEERGRGNFPDRFSARQFPNYSSELNVNALLLGDSALYLCASSSGTADQPQHFGDGTRLSIL.

The sample holds a few counts of this clonotype. The V and J genes are TRBV29-1 and TRBJ2-5; possible D gene TRBD2, 6 bases. This CDR3 has 14 amino acids. Trimming pared 5 bases from V and 2 bases from J, leaving 15 bases between. Germline V gives CDR1 SQVTM, CDR2 ANQGSEA. CDR3 residues: CSVTASESQETQYF. As DNA, the CDR3 is TGCAGCGTTACGGCTAGCGAATCACAAGAGACCCAGTACTTC.

The chain is built from TRBV4-3 and TRBJ2-7, with 8 nucleotides matching TRBD2. Germline V gene data show CDR1 as LGHNA and CDR2 as YSLEER. The CDR3 consists of 15 residues. After removal of 0 bases from V and 3 bases from J, the junction contained 4 bases not matched to a gene. DNA for the CDR3: TGCGCCAGCAGCCAAGATCAGAGCGGGGGCTACGAGCAGTACTTC. Translating it yields CASSQDQSGGYEQYF.

The chain recombines TRBV9 with TRBJ2-5; TRBD2 matches at 10 bases. Looked up from germline, CDR1 is SGDLS and CDR2 is YYNGEE. Germline trimming cut 0 bases from V and 2 bases from J; bases unmatched to any gene: 4. The CDR3 runs to 16 residues. DNA for the CDR3: TGTGCCAGCAGCGTAGGTGCTAGCGGGGGACAAGAGACCCAGTACTTC. It codes for CASSVGASGGQETQYF.

The chain links TRBV5-1 to TRBJ2-2; 9 bases match TRBD2. This CDR3 comprises 15 residues. Germline V gene sequence: CDR1 SGHRS, CDR2 YFSETQ. With V trimmed by 5 bases and J by 4 bases, 6 bases remained unmatched. CDR3 sequence: CASRGSGSGTGELFF. The CDR3 DNA sequence: TGCGCCAGCAGGGGTAGCGGGAGTGGCACCGGGGAGCTGTTTTTT.

The genes are TRBV18 and TRBJ2-7, with D uncertain. This CDR3 has 13 amino acids. Trimming cost V 2 bases and J 6 bases, with 11 bases left between them. Germline loops: CDR1 KGHSH, CDR2 LQKENI. The CDR3, as DNA: TGTGCCAGCTCACCAAAATTTAAGGGCGAGCAGTACTTC. Encoded protein: CASSPKFKGEQYF.

This clonotype was found a few times. The V gene is TRBV29-1, the J gene TRBJ1-1; D perhaps matches TRBD1 (6 bases). The germline CDR1 and CDR2 sequences are SQVTM and ANQGSEA. Trimming took off 3 bases at V and 1 base at J, with 18 bases between the two ends. CDR3 length: 16 residues. The CDR3 bases are TGCAGCGTTGATGGGCGAGGGGGGATGCGGAACACTGAAGCTTTCTTT. Encoded protein: CSVDGRGGMRNTEAFF.

J is TRBJ1-4 and V is TRBV12-3 or TRBV12-4; 7 nucleotides align to TRBD1. Trimming at V came to 4 bases and at J to 7 bases, leaving 9 bases not matched to a gene. The CDR3 runs to 15 residues. CDR3 amino acids: CASSSRQGVGEKLFF. The CDR3, as DNA: TGTGCCAGCAGTTCTAGACAGGGCGTAGGTGAAAAACTGTTTTTT.

This clonotype was observed a few times. The rearrangement links TRBV4-1 to TRBJ2-2; 9 bases align to TRBD1. With 0 bases clipped from V and 6 bases from J, the junction kept 2 bases outside the gene matches. Germline CDR1 is MGHRA and CDR2 is YSYEKL. CDR3 length equals 15 residues. This CDR3 is CASSQERTGAGELFF. CDR3 coding DNA: TGCGCCAGCAGCCAAGAGCGGACAGGGGCCGGGGAGCTGTTTTTT.

The rearrangement links TRBV3-1 to TRBJ2-7; D gene unclear. Trimming pared 8 bases from V and 4 bases from J, leaving 12 bases between. The CDR3 has 12 amino acids. Germline CDR1 is LGHDT and CDR2 is YNNKEL (reference sequence). CDR3 sequence: CASCRDWYEQYF. CDR3 nucleotide sequence: TGTGCCAGCTGTCGAGACTGGTACGAGCAGTACTTC.

This clonotype was observed a handful of times. The chain is built from TRBV20-1 and TRBJ2-1; the match to TRBD2 covers 14 bases. CDR3 size: 14 residues. Germline CDR1 and CDR2: DFQATT and SNEGSKA (reference sequence). V shed 5 bases, J shed 9 bases, and the junction held 6 bases outside the gene matches. The chain's CDR3 is CSARLAGGPAEQFF. Here the CDR3 DNA reads TGCAGTGCTCGACTAGCGGGAGGGCCTGCTGAGCAGTTCTTC.

The V and J genes are TRBV29-1 and TRBJ2-1; possible D gene TRBD1, 5 bases. Germline lookup yields CDR1 SQVTM and CDR2 ANQGSEA. The ends were cut back, 2 bases at V and 5 bases at J, with 16 bases in the middle. The CDR3 loop spans 15 amino acids. CDR3 coding DNA: TGCAGCGTTGAAAGACCCAGGGAAGGCGACAATGAGCAGTTCTTC. It translates to CSVERPREGDNEQFF.

The chain carries TRBV12-5 and TRBJ2-7; the D is unclear. The ends were cut back, 9 bases at V and 2 bases at J, with 14 bases in the middle. This CDR3 comprises 13 residues. Germline CDR1 reads LGHNT; CDR2 reads FRNRAP. CDR3 residues: CASALGSTYEQYF. DNA for the CDR3: TGTGCTAGCGCACTGGGGTCTACCTACGAGCAGTACTTC.

The gene calls are TRBV20-1 and TRBJ1-1; 7 nucleotides line up with TRBD1. Trimming cost V 6 bases and J 5 bases; bases outside gene matches: 6. Germline V gene lookup returns CDR1 DFQATT and CDR2 SNEGSKA (reference sequence). The CDR3 length is 12 residues. DNA for the CDR3: TGCAGTGCGACCAGGGGGAGTACTGAAGCTTTCTTT. It is translated as CSATRGSTEAFF.